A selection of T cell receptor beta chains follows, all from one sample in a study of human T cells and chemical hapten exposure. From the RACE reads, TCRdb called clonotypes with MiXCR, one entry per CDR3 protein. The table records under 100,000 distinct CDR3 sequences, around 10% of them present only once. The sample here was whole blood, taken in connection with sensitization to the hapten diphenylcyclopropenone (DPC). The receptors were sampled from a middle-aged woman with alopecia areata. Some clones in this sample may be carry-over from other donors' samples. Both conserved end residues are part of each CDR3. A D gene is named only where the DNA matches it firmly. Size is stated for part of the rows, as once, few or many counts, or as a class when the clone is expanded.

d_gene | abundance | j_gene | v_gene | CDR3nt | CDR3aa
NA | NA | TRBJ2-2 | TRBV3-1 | TGTGCCAGCAGCCAAGCGGGGGCCGCCGGGGAGCTGTTTTTT | CASSQAGAAGELFF
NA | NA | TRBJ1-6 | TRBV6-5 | TGTGCCAGCAGTTACTCGAATCAGGGATTGCATTCACCCCTCCACTTT | CASSYSNQGLHSPLHF
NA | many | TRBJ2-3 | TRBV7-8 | TGTGCCAGCAGCCCGCCCGGGGATACGCAGTATTTT | CASSPPGDTQYF
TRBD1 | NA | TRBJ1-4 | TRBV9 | TGTGCCAGCAGCCCAAGGGACAGGGGACGTGCTAATGAAAAACTGTTTTTT | CASSPRDRGRANEKLFF
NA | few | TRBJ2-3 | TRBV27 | TGTGCCAGCAGTCCGTCCTACCCCCATCCTTTAAGCACAGATACGCAGTATTTT | CASSPSYPHPLSTDTQYF
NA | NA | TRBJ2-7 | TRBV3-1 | TGTGCCAGCAGCCAACCGACACAGCTATCCTACGAGCAGTACTTC | CASSQPTQLSYEQYF
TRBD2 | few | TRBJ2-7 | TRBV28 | TGTGCCAGCAGTCCCATGAGAAGACTAGCGGGAGGGCCTTGGTACGAGCAGTACTTC | CASSPMRRLAGGPWYEQYF
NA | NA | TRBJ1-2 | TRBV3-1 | TGTGCCAGCAGCCAAGATTGGGGGAGCTACACCTTC | CASSQDWGSYTF
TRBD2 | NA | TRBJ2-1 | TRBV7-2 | TGTGCCAGCAGCTTGCTTATACTCAGGACTAGCGGGGGGGCTGAGCAGTTCTTC | CASSLLILRTSGGAEQFF
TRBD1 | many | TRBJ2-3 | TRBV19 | TGTGCCAGTACTGACAGGGGTGGCACAGATACGCAGTATTTT | CASTDRGGTDTQYF
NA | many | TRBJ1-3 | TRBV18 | TGTGCCAGCTCACTCCTAGAGCACGGTGACTCTGGAAACACCATATATTTT | CASSLLEHGDSGNTIYF
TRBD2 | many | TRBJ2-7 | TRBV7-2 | TGTGCCAGCAGCTTAGCGCCGACTAGCGGGACCTACGAGCAGTACTTC | CASSLAPTSGTYEQYF
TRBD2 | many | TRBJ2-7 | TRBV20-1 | TGCAGTGCTAGACTTCTAGCGGGAGGGCCCCACGAGCAGTACTTC | CSARLLAGGPHEQYF
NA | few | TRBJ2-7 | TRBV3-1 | TGTGCCAGCAGCCAAGGGGTCGCTCGGGGGCTGAACGAGCAGTACTTC | CASSQGVARGLNEQYF
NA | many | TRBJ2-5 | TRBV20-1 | TGCAGTGCTATGGGGAAAGAGACCCAGTACTTC | CSAMGKETQYF
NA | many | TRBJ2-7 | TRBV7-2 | TGTGCCAGCAGCTTAGTAGGGAGCACCTACGAGCAGTACTTC | CASSLVGSTYEQYF
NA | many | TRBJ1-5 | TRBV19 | TGTGCCAGTAGTATTGGATCTCAGCCCCAGCATTTT | CASSIGSQPQHF
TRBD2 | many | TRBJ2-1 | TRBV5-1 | TGCGCCAGCAGCTTGGGCCCTCCGGGACTAGTCGGCCATGAGCAGTTCTTC | CASSLGPPGLVGHEQFF
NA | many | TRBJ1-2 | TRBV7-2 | TGTGCCAGTTCCCCCAGGCTCGCCTATGGCTACACCTTC | CASSPRLAYGYTF
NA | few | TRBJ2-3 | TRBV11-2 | TGTGCCAGCAGCCCTGAGCGGTCTAGAGATACGCAGTATTTT | CASSPERSRDTQYF
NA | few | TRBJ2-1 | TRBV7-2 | TGTGCCAGCAGCCGGACAGAGGGTGAGCAGTTATTC | CASSRTEGEQLF
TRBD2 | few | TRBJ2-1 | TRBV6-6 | TGTGCCAGCACCCTTACTAGCGCGGGAGGGTGGGCCTTC | CASTLTSAGGWAF
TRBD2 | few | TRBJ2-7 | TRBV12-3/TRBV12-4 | TGTGCCAGCAGTTTAGGGGCGGGGGGCTCCTACGAGCAGTACTTC | CASSLGAGGSYEQYF
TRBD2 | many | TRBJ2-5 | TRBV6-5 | TGTGCCAGCAGCCCAGCGGGAGGCTACCAAGAGACCCAGTACTTC | CASSPAGGYQETQYF
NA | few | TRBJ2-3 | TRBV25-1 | TGTGCCAGCAGTGAGCGGGGGCCTAGCACAGATACGCAGTATTTT | CASSERGPSTDTQYF
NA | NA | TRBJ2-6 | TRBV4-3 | TGCGCCAGCAGCCAAGAGTCGACCTCTGGGGCCAACGTCCTGACTTTC | CASSQESTSGANVLTF
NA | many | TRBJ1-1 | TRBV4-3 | TGCGCCAGCAGGACAGATCTGAACACTGAAGCTTTCTTT | CASRTDLNTEAFF
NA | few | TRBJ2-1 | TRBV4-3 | TGCGCCAGCAGCCAAGGGGCTATGTTGGGGAATGAGCAGTTCTTC | CASSQGAMLGNEQFF
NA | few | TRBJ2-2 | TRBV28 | TGTGCCAGCAGACGGGACTTTTTGCTGTTTTTT | CASRRDFLLFF
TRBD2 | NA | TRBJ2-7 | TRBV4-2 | TGTGCCAGCAGCCAAGATGAAGCGGGAGGAGGCTACGAGCAGTACTTC | CASSQDEAGGGYEQYF
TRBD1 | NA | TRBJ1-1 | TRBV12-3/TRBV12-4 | TGTGCCAGCAGTCCCTGGACAGGTAACACTGAAGCTTTCTTT | CASSPWTGNTEAFF
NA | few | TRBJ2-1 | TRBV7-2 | TGTGCCAGCAGCTTGCCCTCTGAGCAGTTCTTC | CASSLPSEQFF
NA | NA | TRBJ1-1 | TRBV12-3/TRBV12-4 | TGTGCCAGCAGTTTAACCGCCGGCGGGCCCGAAGCTTTCTTT | CASSLTAGGPEAFF
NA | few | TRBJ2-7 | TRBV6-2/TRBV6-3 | TGTGCCAGCAGTTACTCCCCCGACGGGCGCGAGCAGTACTTC | CASSYSPDGREQYF
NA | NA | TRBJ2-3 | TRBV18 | TGTGCCAGCTCACCACCATCCCGCGCAGATACGCAGTATTTT | CASSPPSRADTQYF
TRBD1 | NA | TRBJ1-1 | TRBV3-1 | TGTGCCAGCAGCCGTGGACAGGCTAACACTGAAGCTTTCTTT | CASSRGQANTEAFF
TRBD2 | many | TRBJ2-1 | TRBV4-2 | TGTGCCAGCAGCCCCCCTAGCGGGGGGGCCCCGGAGCAGTTCTTC | CASSPPSGGAPEQFF
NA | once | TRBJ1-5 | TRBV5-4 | TGTGCCAGCAGCTTGGGGGGACGGGGGAATCAGCCCCAGCATTTT | CASSLGGRGNQPQHF
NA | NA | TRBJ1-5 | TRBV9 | TGTGCCAGCAGCGATTCCGGGGCTGCGCATCAGCCCCAGCATTTT | CASSDSGAAHQPQHF
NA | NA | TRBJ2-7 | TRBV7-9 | TGTGCCAGCAGCCGGTCCTCGGACAGCTCCTACGAGCAGTACTTC | CASSRSSDSSYEQYF
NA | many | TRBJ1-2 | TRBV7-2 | TGTGCCAGCAGCTTAGCGTGGGACAACTACTATGGCTACACCTTC | CASSLAWDNYYGYTF
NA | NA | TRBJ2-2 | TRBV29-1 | TGCAGCTCTCGAACCGCGGGGACCGGGGAGCTGTTTTTT | CSSRTAGTGELFF
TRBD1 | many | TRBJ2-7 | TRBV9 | TGTGCCAGCAGCTCCGGGACAGGGATGGGCGAGCAGTACTTC | CASSSGTGMGEQYF
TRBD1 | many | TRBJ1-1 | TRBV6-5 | TGTGCCAGCACCTGGGACAGGAACACTGAAGCTTTCTTT | CASTWDRNTEAFF
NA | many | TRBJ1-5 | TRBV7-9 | TGTGCCAGCAGCTTTAGTGCCAATCAGCCCCAGCATTTT | CASSFSANQPQHF
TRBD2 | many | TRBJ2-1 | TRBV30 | TGTGCCTGGAGCGGAGGGTCGGCGGGAGGTTCCTACAATGAGCAGTTCTTC | CAWSGGSAGGSYNEQFF
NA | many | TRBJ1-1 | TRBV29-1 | TGCAGCGCCAAGAACTTGGGTGTGAACACTGAAGCTTTCTTT | CSAKNLGVNTEAFF
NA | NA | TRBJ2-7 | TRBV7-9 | TGTGCCAGCAGCTCCGGGGTCCTGGGGCAGTACTTC | CASSSGVLGQYF
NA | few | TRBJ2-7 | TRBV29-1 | TGCAGCGTGAATACAGGGCTGACCTCCTACGAGCAGTACTTC | CSVNTGLTSYEQYF
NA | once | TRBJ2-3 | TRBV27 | TGTGCCAGCAGTTTGGCCCGCGGGGACGGCACAGATACGCAGTATTTT | CASSLARGDGTDTQYF
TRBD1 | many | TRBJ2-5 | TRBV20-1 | TGCAGTGCCCCGGACAGGGGAGAGACCCAGTACTTC | CSAPDRGETQYF
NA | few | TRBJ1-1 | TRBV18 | TGTGCCAGCTCAATGGGCAGGAGGAACACTGAAGCTTTCTTT | CASSMGRRNTEAFF
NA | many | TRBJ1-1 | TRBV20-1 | TGCAGTGCTAGTTCGGCTAACACTGAAGCTTTCTTT | CSASSANTEAFF
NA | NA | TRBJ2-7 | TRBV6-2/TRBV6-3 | TGTGCCAGCACTCCCCCCGCAGCCTCCTTCTACGAGCAGTACTTC | CASTPPAASFYEQYF
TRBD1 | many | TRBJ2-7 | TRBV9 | TGTGCCAGCAGCGGAACAGGGGTCCTGAGCGAGCAGTACTTC | CASSGTGVLSEQYF
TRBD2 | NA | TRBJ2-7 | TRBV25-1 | TGTGCCAGCAGTGACTCTAGGACGAGGGGACTATCCTACGAGCAGTACTTC | CASSDSRTRGLSYEQYF
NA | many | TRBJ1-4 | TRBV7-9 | TGTGCCAGCAGCTTAGAGGGTCTATATGAAAAACTGTTTTTT | CASSLEGLYEKLFF
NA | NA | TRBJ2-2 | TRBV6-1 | TGTGCCAGCAGTGTCAGCAGGGGCACCGGGGAGCTGTTTTTT | CASSVSRGTGELFF
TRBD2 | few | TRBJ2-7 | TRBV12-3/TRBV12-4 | TGTGCCAGCTCCCAAACCCCAGCGGGAGCCAGCGAGCAGTACTTC | CASSQTPAGASEQYF